Presented here are 7 T cell receptor beta chains from one specimen sequenced in a study of CD8+CD57+ T cells in acquired aplastic anemia. Those patients picked for sequencing had displayed CD8+CD57+ cell expansion on flow cytometry. Profiling of TCR beta VDJ combinations and CDR3 sequences used genomic DNA as template. Each CDR3 protein gets one entry after TCRdb re-called the reads with MiXCR. The sample lists a few hundred thousand distinct CDR3 sequences; over 40% were seen once. Sequencing was carried out using sorted CD4+, CD8+, or CD8+CD57+ T cells (not recorded which) from PBMCs. The origin of the receptors is a human donor with aplastic anemia.

This clonotype has a count of ten or more. This CDR3 reads CASSLGTGGYGYTF. The CDR3 DNA reads TGTGCCAGCAGCTTAGGGACCGGGGGCTATGGCTACACCTTC. The rearrangement joins TRBV7-9 to TRBJ1-2; a weak D match, TRBD1 (5 bases). V was shortened by 1 base and J by 4 bases, with 10 bases between the two germline ends. This CDR3 is built from 14 residues. Germline V lookup: CDR1 SEHNR, CDR2 FQNEAQ (reference sequence).

This clonotype has ten or more counts. V gene TRBV19 combines with J gene TRBJ1-1; TRBD1 agrees at 8 bases. J lost 2 bases, V lost 3 bases, and 5 bases had no gene match. This CDR3 is built from 15 residues. Per the germline V gene, CDR1 is LNHDA and CDR2 is SQIVND (reference sequence). The CDR3 DNA sequence: TGTGCCAGTAGTATTTTGGACAGGGAAAACACTGAAGCTTTCTTT. As protein: CASSILDRENTEAFF.

The V and J genes are TRBV19 and TRBJ1-5; D unclear. This CDR3 is built from 14 residues. Trimming cost V 7 bases and J 3 bases, with 13 bases left between them. The germline V gene has CDR1 LNHDA and CDR2 SQIVND (reference sequence). Here the CDR3 DNA reads TGTGCCAGTAAATCCTCGCCGTCCAATCAGCCCCAGCATTTT. This codes for CASKSSPSNQPQHF. The variable domain in full, with the rest retrieved from reference TRBV19 and TRBJ1-5, is DGGITQSPKYLFRKEGQNVTLSCEQNLNHDAMYWYRQDPGQGLRLIYYSQIVNDFQKGDIAEGYSVSREKKESFPLTVTSAQKNPTAFYLCASKSSPSNQPQHFGDGTRLSIL.

In regard to this clonotype: One end of the junction is discordant with germline, which a read error may explain. The chain carries TRBV2 and TRBJ2-7, with 7 nucleotides matching TRBD1. The CDR3 has 12 amino acids. Germline loops: CDR1 SNHLY, CDR2 FYNNEI. The CDR3 DNA sequence: TGTGCCGGCACAGGGGCGATAAACGAGCGGTACTTC. Amino acids: CAGTGAINERYF.

A single count supports this clonotype. This may come from a read error, since a much larger clone is one base off. The chain links TRBV20-1 to TRBJ1-5; 10 positions agree with TRBD1. CDR3 length: 14 amino acids. The trim removed 4 bases at V and 5 bases at J, leaving 5 bases unmatched. The V gene's germline CDR1 is DFQATT and CDR2 SNEGSKA (reference sequence). The CDR3 loop reads CSANDRGPDQPQHF. The CDR3 DNA reads TGCAGTGCTAATGACAGGGGGCCTGATCAGCCCCAGCATTTT.

This clonotype was found many times. CDR3 sequence reads: CASGFGVSNQPQHF. The CDR3 nucleotides read TGTGCTAGTGGTTTTGGGGTCAGCAATCAGCCCCAGCATTTT. V gene TRBV12-5 combines with J gene TRBJ1-5, with D uncertain. V shed 3 bases and J shed 1 base, with 7 bases lying between them. The CDR3 totals 14 residues. The germline gives CDR1 LGHNT, CDR2 FRNRAP.

This sequence joins TRBV7-3 and TRBJ2-5; D perhaps matches TRBD1 (5 bases). The V end lost 5 bases, the J end lost 2 bases, and 12 bases lay between the germline ends. There are 14 residues in the CDR3. The germline V gene has CDR1 SGHTA and CDR2 FQGTGA. CDR3 coding DNA: TGTGCCAGCAGCCTCAGTCAGGGTCAAGAGACCCAGTACTTC. Protein product: CASSLSQGQETQYF. Drawing the rest from reference TRBV7-3 and TRBJ2-5, the complete variable domain is GAGVSQTPSNKVTEKGKYVELRCDPISGHTALYWYRQSLGQGPEFLIYFQGTGAADDSGLPNDRFFAVRPEGSVSTLKIQRTERGDSAVYLCASSLSQGQETQYFGPGTRLLVL.